The clone carrying this T cell receptor beta chain was seen at least ten times. The antigen is undetermined. The V end was cut by 6 bases, the J end by 3 bases, with 12 bases between. CDR1 and CDR2 from the germline V gene are LGHDT and YNNKEL (reference sequence). CDR3 length: 14 residues. The entry originates in a study of response to subunit inactivated influenza vaccine. Study findings and constraints: Researchers suggested that each seasonal influenza vaccination recruits few new T cells.

Each CDR3 protein gets one entry after TCRdb re-called the RT-PCR reads with MiXCR. The sample carries 500,000 to 550,000 distinct CDR3 sequences, around 7.9% recorded once. The sample here was PBMCs from blood, taken less than 25 months after vaccination. J is TRBJ2-4 and V is TRBV3-1, with D perhaps TRBD1 (6 bases). This receptor was taken from a man aged 45 to 70 who received an inactivated influenza vaccine. CDR3 in DNA: TGTGCCAGCAGTCACAGGGAAGGCAAAAACATTCAGTACTTC. Its protein is CASSHREGKNIQYF.